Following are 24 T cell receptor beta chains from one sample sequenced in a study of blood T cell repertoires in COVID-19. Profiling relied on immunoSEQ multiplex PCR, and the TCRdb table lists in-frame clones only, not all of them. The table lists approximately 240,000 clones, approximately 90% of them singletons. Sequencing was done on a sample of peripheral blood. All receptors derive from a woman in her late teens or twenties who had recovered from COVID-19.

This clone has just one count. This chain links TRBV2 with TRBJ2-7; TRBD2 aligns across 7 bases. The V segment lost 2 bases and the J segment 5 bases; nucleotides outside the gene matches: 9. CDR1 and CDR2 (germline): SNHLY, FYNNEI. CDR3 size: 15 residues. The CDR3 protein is CASSESGLDIDEQYF. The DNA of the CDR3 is TGTGCCAGCAGTGAATCAGGACTAGATATAGACGAGCAGTACTTC.

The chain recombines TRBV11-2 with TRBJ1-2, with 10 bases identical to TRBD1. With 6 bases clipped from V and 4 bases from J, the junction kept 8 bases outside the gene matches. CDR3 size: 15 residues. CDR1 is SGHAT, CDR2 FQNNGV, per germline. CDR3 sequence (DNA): TGTGCCAGCAGGATGGACAGGGGGAGCGTCTATGGCTACACCTTC. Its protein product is CASRMDRGSVYGYTF.

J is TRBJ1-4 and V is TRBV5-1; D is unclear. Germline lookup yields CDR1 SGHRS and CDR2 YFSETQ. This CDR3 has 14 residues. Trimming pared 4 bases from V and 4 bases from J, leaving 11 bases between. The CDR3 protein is CASSLPGVNEKLFF. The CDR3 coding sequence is TGCGCCAGCAGCCTGCCGGGAGTTAATGAAAAACTGTTTTTT. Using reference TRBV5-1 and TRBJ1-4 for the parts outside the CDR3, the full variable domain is KAGVTQTPRYLIKTRGQQVTLSCSPISGHRSVSWYQQTPGQGLQFLFEYFSETQRNKGNFPGRFSGRQFSNSRSEMNVSTLELGDSALYLCASSLPGVNEKLFFGSGTQLSVL.

Here the CDR3 reads CASSQEILAGHTGELFF. CDR3 nucleotide sequence: TGTGCCAGCAGCCAAGAAATCCTAGCGGGTCACACCGGGGAGCTGTTTTTT. The chain couples TRBV3-1 (or the pseudogene TRBV3-2) to TRBJ2-2, with TRBD2 identical over 8 bases. The trim removed 0 bases at V and 3 bases at J, leaving 6 bases unmatched. From germline, CDR1 is LGHDT and CDR2 YNNKEL (reference sequence). The CDR3 totals 17 residues.

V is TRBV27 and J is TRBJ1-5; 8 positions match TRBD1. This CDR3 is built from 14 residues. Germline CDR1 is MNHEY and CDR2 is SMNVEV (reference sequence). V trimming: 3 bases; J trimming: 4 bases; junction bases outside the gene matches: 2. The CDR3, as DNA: TGTGCCAGCAGTTTGGGGACAGGAAATCAGCCCCAGCATTTT. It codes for CASSLGTGNQPQHF.

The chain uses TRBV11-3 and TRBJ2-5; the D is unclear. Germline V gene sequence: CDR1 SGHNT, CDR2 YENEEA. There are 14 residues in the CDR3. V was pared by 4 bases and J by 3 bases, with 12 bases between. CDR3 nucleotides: TGTGCCAGCAGCTCTGAGAACCATAAAGAGACCCAGTACTTC. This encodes CASSSENHKETQYF.

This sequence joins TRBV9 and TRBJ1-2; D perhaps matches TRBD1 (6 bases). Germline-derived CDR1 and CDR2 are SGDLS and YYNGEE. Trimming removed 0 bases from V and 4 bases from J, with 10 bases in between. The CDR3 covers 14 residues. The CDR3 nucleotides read TGTGCCAGCAGCGTAGCCAGGGGATCCTATGGCTACACCTTC. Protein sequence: CASSVARGSYGYTF. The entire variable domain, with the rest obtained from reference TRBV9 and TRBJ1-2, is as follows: DSGVTQTPKHLITATGQRVTLRCSPRSGDLSVYWYQQSLDQGLQFLIQYYNGEERAKGNILERFSAQQFPDLHSELNLSSLELGDSALYFCASSVARGSYGYTFGSGTRLTVV.

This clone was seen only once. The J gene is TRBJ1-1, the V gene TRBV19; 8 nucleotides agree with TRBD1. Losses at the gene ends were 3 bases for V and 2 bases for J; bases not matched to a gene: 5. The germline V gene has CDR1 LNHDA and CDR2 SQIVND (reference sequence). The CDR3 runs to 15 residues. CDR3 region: CASSMGQGANTEAFF. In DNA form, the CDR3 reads TGTGCCAGTAGTATGGGGCAGGGGGCCAACACTGAAGCTTTCTTT. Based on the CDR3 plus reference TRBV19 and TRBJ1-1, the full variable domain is DGGITQSPKYLFRKEGQNVTLSCEQNLNHDAMYWYRQDPGQGLRLIYYSQIVNDFQKGDIAEGYSVSREKKESFPLTVTSAQKNPTAFYLCASSMGQGANTEAFFGQGTRLTVV.

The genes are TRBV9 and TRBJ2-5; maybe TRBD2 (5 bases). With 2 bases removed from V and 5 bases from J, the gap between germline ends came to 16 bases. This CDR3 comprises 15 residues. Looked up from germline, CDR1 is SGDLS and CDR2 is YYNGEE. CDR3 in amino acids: CASSVRAAGTETQYF. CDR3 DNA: TGTGCCAGCAGCGTCCGGGCGGCGGGTACGGAGACCCAGTACTTC.

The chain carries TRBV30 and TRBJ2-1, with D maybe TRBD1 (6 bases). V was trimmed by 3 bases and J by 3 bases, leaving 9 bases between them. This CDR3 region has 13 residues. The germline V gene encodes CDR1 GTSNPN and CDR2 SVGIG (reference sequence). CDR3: CAWRRQVYNEQFF. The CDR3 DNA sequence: TGTGCCTGGAGACGACAGGTCTACAATGAGCAGTTCTTC.

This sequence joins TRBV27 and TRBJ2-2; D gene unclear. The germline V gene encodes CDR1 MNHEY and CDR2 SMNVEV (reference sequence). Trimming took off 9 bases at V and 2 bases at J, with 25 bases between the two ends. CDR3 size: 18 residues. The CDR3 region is CASLSLGPVDLNTGELFF. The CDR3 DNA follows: TGTGCCAGTCTCTCCTTGGGCCCAGTGGATTTAAACACCGGGGAGCTGTTTTTT.

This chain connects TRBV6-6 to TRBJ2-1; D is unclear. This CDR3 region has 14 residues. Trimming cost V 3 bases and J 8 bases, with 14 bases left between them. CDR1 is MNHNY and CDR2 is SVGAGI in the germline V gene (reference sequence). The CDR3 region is CASSYKAYGDEQFF. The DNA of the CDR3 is TGTGCCAGCAGTTATAAGGCCTACGGAGATGAGCAGTTCTTC.

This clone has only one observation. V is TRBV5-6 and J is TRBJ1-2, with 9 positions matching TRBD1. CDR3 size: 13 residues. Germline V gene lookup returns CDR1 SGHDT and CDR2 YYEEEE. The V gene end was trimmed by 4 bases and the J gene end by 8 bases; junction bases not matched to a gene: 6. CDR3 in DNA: TGTGCCAGCAGCAACGACAGGGGGTCCGGCTACACCTTC. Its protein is CASSNDRGSGYTF. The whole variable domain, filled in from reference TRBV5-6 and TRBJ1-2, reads DAGVTQSPTHLIKTRGQQVTLRCSPKSGHDTVSWYQQALGQGPQFIFQYYEEEERQRGNFPDRFSGHQFPNYSSELNVNALLLGDSALYLCASSNDRGSGYTFGSGTRLTVV.

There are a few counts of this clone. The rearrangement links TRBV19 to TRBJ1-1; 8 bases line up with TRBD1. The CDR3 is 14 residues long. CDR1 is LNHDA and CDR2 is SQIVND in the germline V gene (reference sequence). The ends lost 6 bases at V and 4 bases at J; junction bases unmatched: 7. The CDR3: CASSLDTGGTEAFF. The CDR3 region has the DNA TGTGCCAGTAGCCTCGATACAGGGGGCACTGAAGCTTTCTTT.

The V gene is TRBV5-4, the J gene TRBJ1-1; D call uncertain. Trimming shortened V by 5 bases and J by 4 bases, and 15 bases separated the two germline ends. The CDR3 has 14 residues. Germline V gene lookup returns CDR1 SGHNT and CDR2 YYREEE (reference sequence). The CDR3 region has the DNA TGTGCCAGCAGTTCCCCCGTGCGGGGCACTGAAGCTTTCTTT. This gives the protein CASSSPVRGTEAFF.

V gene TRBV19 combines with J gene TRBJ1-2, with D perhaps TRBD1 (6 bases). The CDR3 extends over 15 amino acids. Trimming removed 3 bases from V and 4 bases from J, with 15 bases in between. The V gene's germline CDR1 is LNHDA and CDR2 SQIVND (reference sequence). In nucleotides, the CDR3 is TGTGCCAGTAGTATCGACAGGCCACGGGGCTATGGCTACACCTTC. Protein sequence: CASSIDRPRGYGYTF.

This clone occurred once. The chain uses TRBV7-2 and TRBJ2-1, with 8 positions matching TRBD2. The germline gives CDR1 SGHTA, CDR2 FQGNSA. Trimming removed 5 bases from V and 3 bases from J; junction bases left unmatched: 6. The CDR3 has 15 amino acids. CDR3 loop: CASSLGTSRYNEQFF. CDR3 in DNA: TGTGCCAGCAGCCTAGGGACTAGTCGCTACAATGAGCAGTTCTTC.

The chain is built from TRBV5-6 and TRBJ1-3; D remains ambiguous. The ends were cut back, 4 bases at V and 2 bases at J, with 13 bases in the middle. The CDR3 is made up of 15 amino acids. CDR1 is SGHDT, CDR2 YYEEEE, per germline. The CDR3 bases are TGTGCCAGCAGCGCTACTTTCGGGACTGGAAACACCATATATTTT. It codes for CASSATFGTGNTIYF. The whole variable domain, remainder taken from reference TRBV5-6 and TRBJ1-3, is DAGVTQSPTHLIKTRGQQVTLRCSPKSGHDTVSWYQQALGQGPQFIFQYYEEEERQRGNFPDRFSGHQFPNYSSELNVNALLLGDSALYLCASSATFGTGNTIYFGEGSWLTVV.

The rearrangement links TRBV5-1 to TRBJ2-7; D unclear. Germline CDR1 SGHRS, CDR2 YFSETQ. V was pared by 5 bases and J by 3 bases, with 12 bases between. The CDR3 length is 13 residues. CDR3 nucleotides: TGCGCCAGCAGACGGGTGCAGTACTACGAGCAGTACTTC. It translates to CASRRVQYYEQYF.

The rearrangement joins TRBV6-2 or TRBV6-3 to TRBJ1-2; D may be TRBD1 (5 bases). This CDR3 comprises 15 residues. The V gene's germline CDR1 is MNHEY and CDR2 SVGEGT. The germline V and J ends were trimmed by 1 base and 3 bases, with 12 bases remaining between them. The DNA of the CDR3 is TGTGCCAGCAGTTACTTCGGGGGAGGGTACTATGGCTACACCTTC. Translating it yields CASSYFGGGYYGYTF.

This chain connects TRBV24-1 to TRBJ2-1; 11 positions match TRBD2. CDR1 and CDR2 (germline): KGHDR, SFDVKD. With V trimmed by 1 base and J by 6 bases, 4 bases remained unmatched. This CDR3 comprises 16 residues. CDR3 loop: CATSDFSTSGSNEQFF. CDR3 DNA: TGTGCCACCAGTGATTTTTCCACTAGCGGGAGCAATGAGCAGTTCTTC.

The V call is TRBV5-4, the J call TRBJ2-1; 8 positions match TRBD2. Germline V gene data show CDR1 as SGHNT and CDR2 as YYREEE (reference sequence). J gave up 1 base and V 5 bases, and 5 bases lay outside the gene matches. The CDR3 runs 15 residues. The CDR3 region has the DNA TGTGCCAGCAGGGGGGGGACTAGATCCTACAATGAGCAGTTCTTC. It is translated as CASRGGTRSYNEQFF.

This CDR3 reads CASSLAGEGGYTF. The CDR3 region has the DNA TGTGCCAGCAGCTTGGCAGGGGAGGGTGGCTACACCTTC. The gene calls are TRBV5-4 and TRBJ1-2; the D gene is possibly TRBD1 (6 bases). This CDR3 comprises 13 residues. Between the trimmed V and J ends, which lost 0 bases and 7 bases, there was a span of 10 bases. Per germline, CDR1 SGHNT and CDR2 YYREEE (reference sequence). The full variable domain, completed using reference TRBV5-4 and TRBJ1-2, is ETGVTQSPTHLIKTRGQQVTLRCSSQSGHNTVSWYQQALGQGPQFIFQYYREEENGRGNFPPRFSGLQFPNYSSELNVNALELDDSALYLCASSLAGEGGYTFGSGTRLTVV.

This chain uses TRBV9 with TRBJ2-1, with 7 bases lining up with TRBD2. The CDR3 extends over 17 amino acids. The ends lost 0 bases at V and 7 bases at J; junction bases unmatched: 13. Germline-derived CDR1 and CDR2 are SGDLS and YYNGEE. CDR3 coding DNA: TGTGCCAGCAGCGTAGGGGACGGGAGAGGGAGGGAAAATGAGCAGTTCTTC. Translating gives CASSVGDGRGRENEQFF.